This T cell receptor beta chain was sequenced during a study of chemoradiotherapy in HPV16-positive cancers. Study-wide findings and caveats: Non-HPV-specific T cells did not expand in tumors during treatment, whereas candidate HPV-specific clones and E7-related motifs did. In HPV16-positive patients, HPV-responsive T-cell expansion tracked better recurrence-free survival. The functional HPV-specific definition rests on just a couple of HPV16-positive patients.

V lost 4 bases and J 7 bases, leaving 14 bases between the germline ends. Germline V gene data show CDR1 as SGDLS and CDR2 as YYNGEE. The CDR3 is made up of 13 amino acids. This table comes from immunoSEQ multiplex PCR, and its TCRdb copy is limited to in-frame clones, with some not included. Of about 24,000 clones in the sample, 94% were seen once. To note about this clone: What it binds is not known.

The receptor was derived from a human donor with HPV-associated anogenital cancer. The chain carries TRBV9 and TRBJ1-2, with D maybe TRBD1 (6 bases). This specimen was acquired from a patient who underwent chemoradiotherapy. The CDR3 DNA reads TGTGCCAGCAGCCGGGACAAAGTCGTTGGCTACACCTTC. It yields the protein CASSRDKVVGYTF.